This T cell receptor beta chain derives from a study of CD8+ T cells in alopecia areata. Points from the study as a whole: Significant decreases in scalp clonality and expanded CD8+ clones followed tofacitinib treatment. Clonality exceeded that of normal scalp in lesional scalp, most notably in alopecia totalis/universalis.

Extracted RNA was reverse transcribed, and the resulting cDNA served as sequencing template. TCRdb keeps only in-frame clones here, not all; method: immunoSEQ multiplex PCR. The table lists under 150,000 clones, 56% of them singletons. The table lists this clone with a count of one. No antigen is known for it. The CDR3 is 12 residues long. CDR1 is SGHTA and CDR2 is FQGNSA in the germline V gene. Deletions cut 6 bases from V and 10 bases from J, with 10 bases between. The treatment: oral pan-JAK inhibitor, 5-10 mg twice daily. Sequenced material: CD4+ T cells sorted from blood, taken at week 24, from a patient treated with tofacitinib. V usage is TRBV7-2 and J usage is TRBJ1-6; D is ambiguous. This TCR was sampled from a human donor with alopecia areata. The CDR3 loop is CASSSLRSPLHF. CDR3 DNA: TGTGCCAGCAGTTCTCTTCGGTCACCCCTCCACTTT.